These 23 T cell receptor beta chains came from one sample sequenced in a study of blood T cells in healthy people across ages. With a J-beta primer mix and a sample-barcoded 5' primer, a second PCR ran 7 to 11 cycles. MiXCR, applied by TCRdb to the 5' RACE reads, yields one record per CDR3 protein. The repertoire holds 1,500,000 or so distinct CDR3 sequences, 35% to 45% seen once, with around 4% in the top ten. Sequenced: blood. All receptors derive from a woman between 18 and 30 years old in good health.

This chain connects TRBV4-2 to TRBJ2-2, with 9 bases identical to TRBD2. Per germline, CDR1 LGHNA and CDR2 YNFKEQ. The length of the CDR3 is 15 residues. Trimming took 3 bases from V and 7 from J; bases not matched to a gene: 6. The CDR3 DNA reads as TGTGCCAGCAGCCAGAGCAGCGGGAGGTTCGGGGAGCTGTTTTTT. Translating it yields CASSQSSGRFGELFF.

This clonotype appeared a few times. The chain carries TRBV4-3 and TRBJ2-1; 11 nucleotides agree with TRBD2. Per germline, CDR1 LGHNA and CDR2 YSLEER. Trimming cost V 0 bases and J 2 bases; bases outside gene matches: 6. The CDR3 runs 18 residues. CDR3 bases: TGCGCCAGCAGCCAAGATTCGCTAGCGGGAGGTACCTACAATGAGCAGTTCTTC. The encoded protein is CASSQDSLAGGTYNEQFF.

The chain joins TRBV12-3 or TRBV12-4 to TRBJ2-3; 16 bases map to TRBD2. J lost 4 bases, V lost 6 bases, and 4 bases had no gene match. The CDR3 has 16 amino acids. CDR3 loop: CASRGLAGGRSDTQYF. Here the CDR3 DNA reads TGTGCCAGCAGGGGACTAGCGGGGGGGCGTTCAGATACGCAGTATTTT.

Details on this clonotype: At one of its ends the junction is not consistent with the germline gene, which may arise from a read error. The CDR3 DNA reads as TGTGCCAGCAGTTTTTCGGTAAATCAGCCCCAGCATTTT. Protein sequence: CASSFSVNQPQHF. The gene calls are TRBV5-1 and TRBJ1-5; no definite D call. The CDR3 is made up of 13 amino acids. From germline, CDR1 is SGHRS and CDR2 YFSETQ.

CDR3 sequence (DNA): TGTGCCAGCAGTGCGGACAGTAGCAATCAGCCCCAGCATTTT. This encodes CASSADSSNQPQHF. The chain carries TRBV6-5 and TRBJ1-5; tentative D call: TRBD1 (6 bases). CDR1 is MNHEY, CDR2 SVGAGI, per germline. Trimming stripped 5 bases from V and 0 bases from J, with 8 bases between. The CDR3 runs 14 residues.

A few counts support this clonotype. The chain employs TRBV7-2 and TRBJ2-3, with 10 positions matching TRBD1. The CDR3 runs 17 residues. J was trimmed by 3 bases and V by 0 bases; bases with no gene match: 6. Germline V lookup: CDR1 SGHTA, CDR2 FQGNSA. Here the CDR3 reads CASSLAAPGQGTDTQYF. For the CDR3, the DNA is TGTGCCAGCAGCTTAGCAGCCCCGGGACAGGGGACAGATACGCAGTATTTT.

This clonotype was observed a few times. Here the CDR3 reads CSASGRAGVHEQFF. DNA for the CDR3: TGCAGTGCCTCTGGACGAGCGGGAGTCCATGAGCAGTTCTTC. The chain links TRBV20-1 to TRBJ2-1; TRBD2 aligns across 8 bases. This CDR3 contains 14 residues. Trimming took 6 bases from V and 8 from J; bases not matched to a gene: 12. From germline, CDR1 is DFQATT and CDR2 SNEGSKA (reference sequence).

This clonotype was picked up a small number of times. The chain is built from TRBV9 and TRBJ1-4; no clear D. Germline CDR1 reads SGDLS; CDR2 reads YYNGEE. This CDR3 is built from 16 residues. V was clipped by 4 bases and J by 8 bases, with 21 bases between them. As DNA, the CDR3 is TGTGCCAGCAGCCACAACCCGGGAGGGATGAAGGAAAAACTGTTTTTT. As protein: CASSHNPGGMKEKLFF. The entire variable domain, with the rest obtained from reference TRBV9 and TRBJ1-4, is as follows: DSGVTQTPKHLITATGQRVTLRCSPRSGDLSVYWYQQSLDQGLQFLIQYYNGEERAKGNILERFSAQQFPDLHSELNLSSLELGDSALYFCASSHNPGGMKEKLFFGSGTQLSVL.

The chain recombines TRBV6-6 with TRBJ2-3; 7 nucleotides agree with TRBD1. Trimming removed 2 bases from V and 4 bases from J; junction bases left unmatched: 9. The CDR3 has 16 amino acids. Germline V gene lookup returns CDR1 MNHNY and CDR2 SVGAGI (reference sequence). CDR3 loop: CASSYAAGGVADTQYF. As DNA, the CDR3 is TGTGCCAGCAGTTACGCGGCAGGGGGAGTGGCAGATACGCAGTATTTT.

This chain uses TRBV4-1 with TRBJ2-1; D remains unclear. The CDR3 length is 15 residues. Germline V CDR1 and CDR2: MGHRA, YSYEKL. Trimming took off 0 bases at V and 3 bases at J, with 9 bases between the two ends. The CDR3 DNA reads as TGCGCCAGCAGCCAAGATCACGGGTACTACAATGAGCAGTTCTTC. It yields the protein CASSQDHGYYNEQFF.

V usage is TRBV7-2 and J usage is TRBJ2-7; D is tentatively TRBD1 or TRBD2 (7 bases each). Germline V gene sequence: CDR1 SGHTA, CDR2 FQGNSA. V was cut by 3 bases and J by 3 bases, with 15 bases left in between. CDR3 length: 15 residues. For the CDR3, the DNA is TGTGCCAGCAGCTTGGGAGGGACAGCCTTCTACGAGCAGTACTTC. Its protein is CASSLGGTAFYEQYF.

This clonotype was seen a handful of times. The V gene is TRBV20-1, the J gene TRBJ2-1; no firm D call. CDR1 DFQATT and CDR2 SNEGSKA come from the germline V gene (reference sequence). Trimming took off 4 bases at V and 0 bases at J, with 13 bases between the two ends. The CDR3 is 15 amino acids. The CDR3 region is CSATGVPSSYNEQFF. Written as DNA, the CDR3 is TGCAGTGCTACCGGAGTTCCCAGCTCCTACAATGAGCAGTTCTTC.

As concerns this clonotype: Being one base from a much bigger clone, this may be a read error. The chain has TRBV20-1 and TRBJ2-1; a possible D gene is TRBD1 (6 bases). The germline gives CDR1 DFQATT, CDR2 SNEGSKA (reference sequence). CDR3 length: 15 residues. In DNA, the CDR3 is TGCACTGCTAGTTCAGGGGAATATCGCGACAATGAGCAGTTCTTC. Its translation: CTASSGEYRDNEQFF.

V usage is TRBV12-3 or TRBV12-4 and J usage is TRBJ1-6; 7 nucleotides match TRBD1. The CDR3 length is 16 residues. Losses at the gene ends were 6 bases for V and 5 bases for J; bases not matched to a gene: 10. As DNA, the CDR3 is TGTGCCAGCAGACTACAAGGGACAGTGAATAATTCACCCCTCCACTTT. Its protein product is CASRLQGTVNNSPLHF.

This clonotype has a handful of counts. The chain recombines TRBV25-1 with TRBJ2-6, with TRBD2 matching over 7 bases. With 7 bases clipped from V and 3 bases from J, the junction kept 12 bases outside the gene matches. Germline loops: CDR1 MGHDK, CDR2 SYGVNS. There are 17 residues in the CDR3. CDR3 loop: CASTPSGVALGANVLTF. CDR3 DNA sequence: TGTGCCAGCACACCAAGCGGGGTCGCCCTTGGGGCCAACGTCCTGACTTTC.

CDR3 in DNA: TGCAGCGTTGAAGTAACGGCTACCTACGAGCAGTACTTC. Protein sequence: CSVEVTATYEQYF. The J gene is TRBJ2-7, the V gene TRBV29-1; D gene ambiguous. The CDR3 is 13 amino acids. Germline V CDR1 and CDR2: SQVTM, ANQGSEA. V was cut by 1 base and J by 2 bases, with 9 bases left in between.

The J gene is TRBJ2-3, the V gene TRBV30; D is possibly TRBD2 (5 bases). Germline assignment: CDR1 GTSNPN and CDR2 SVGIG (reference sequence). The CDR3 loop spans 15 amino acids. V dropped 4 bases and J dropped 0 bases, with 14 bases sitting between them. The CDR3 is CAWIRTGISTDTQYF. The CDR3 DNA reads as TGTGCCTGGATTAGGACCGGGATCAGCACAGATACGCAGTATTTT.

This clonotype was seen once. The genes are TRBV29-1 and TRBJ2-2; TRBD2 aligns across 14 bases. There are 19 residues in the CDR3. In germline, CDR1 is SQVTM, CDR2 ANQGSEA. The CDR3 here is CGARLRTSGGSSNTGELFF. The CDR3 DNA sequence: TGCGGCGCCAGACTAAGGACTAGCGGGGGGTCTTCGAACACCGGGGAGCTGTTTTTT.

The J gene is TRBJ1-2, the V gene TRBV9, with 7 bases identical to TRBD1. J gave up 8 bases and V 4 bases, and 8 bases lay outside the gene matches. CDR1 and CDR2 (germline): SGDLS, YYNGEE. This CDR3 is 13 amino acids long. CDR3 loop: CASSYGGGGGYTF. The CDR3, as DNA: TGTGCCAGCAGCTACGGAGGGGGCGGAGGCTACACCTTC.

The chain recombines TRBV3-1 with TRBJ1-2, with D maybe TRBD1 (6 bases). The V and J ends lost 1 base and 5 bases respectively, with 17 bases between them. CDR1 and CDR2 (germline): LGHDT, YNNKEL (reference sequence). The CDR3 runs to 16 residues. The CDR3 DNA reads as TGTGCCAGCAGCCAAGTGCGCAATTCAGGGGAATATGGCTACACCTTC. It translates to CASSQVRNSGEYGYTF. Using reference TRBV3-1 and TRBJ1-2 for the parts outside the CDR3, the full variable domain is DTAVSQTPKYLVTQMGNDKSIKCEQNLGHDTMYWYKQDSKKFLKIMFSYNNKELIINETVPNRFSPKSPDKAHLNLHINSLELGDSAVYFCASSQVRNSGEYGYTFGSGTRLTVV.

Only a few counts were recorded for this clonotype. V gene TRBV4-1 combines with J gene TRBJ1-5; no clear D gene. The V gene's germline CDR1 is MGHRA and CDR2 YSYEKL. There are 14 residues in the CDR3. V was cut by 2 bases and J by 7 bases, with 12 bases left in between. The CDR3 coding sequence is TGCGCCAGCAGCCAAAGAGATCTCGGACAGCCCCAGCATTTT. Translated, it gives CASSQRDLGQPQHF.

The chain carries TRBV6-2 or TRBV6-3 and TRBJ2-1; maybe TRBD2 (5 bases). CDR3 size: 15 residues. Trimming shortened V by 5 bases and J by 0 bases, and 11 bases separated the two germline ends. In germline, CDR1 is MNHEY, CDR2 SVGEGT. DNA for the CDR3: TGTGCCAGCAGTGAGGACTCCGTCTCCTACAATGAGCAGTTCTTC. Its translation: CASSEDSVSYNEQFF.

The CDR3: CASSLGQSETQYF. In DNA, the CDR3 is TGTGCCAGCAGCTTAGGACAGTCGGAGACCCAGTACTTC. The gene calls are TRBV7-2 and TRBJ2-5; a weak D match, TRBD1 (5 bases). This CDR3 is built from 13 residues. Trimming took off 1 base at V and 5 bases at J, with 8 bases between the two ends. CDR1 is SGHTA and CDR2 is FQGNSA in the germline V gene.